Presented here are 18 T cell receptor beta chains from one specimen sequenced in a study of cytomegalovirus exposure and HLA in healthy donors. Here immunoSEQ multiplex PCR was the method, and the copy in TCRdb shows in-frame clones only, minus some. The sample shows about 63,000 clones, more than 80% of them seen only once. Source material: PBMCs. These receptor sequences come from a woman aged 18-35 years in good health and CMV-seronegative.

The chain combines TRBV5-1 with TRBJ2-7; possibly TRBD1 for D (6 bases). With 1 base removed from V and 3 bases from J, the gap between germline ends came to 14 bases. CDR3 size: 15 residues. Germline V gene lookup returns CDR1 SGHRS and CDR2 YFSETQ. CDR3 in DNA: TGCGCCAGCAGCTTGAGAGGGGGTAGAGACTACGAGCAGTACTTC. It yields the protein CASSLRGGRDYEQYF.

V and J are TRBV19 and TRBJ1-2; D is unresolved. Trimming left V 4 bases short and J 2 bases short, with 8 bases between. The CDR3 totals 13 residues. Germline CDR1 reads LNHDA; CDR2 reads SQIVND (reference sequence). The CDR3 sequence is CASSTGSNYGYTF. The CDR3 region has the DNA TGTGCCAGTAGTACAGGATCGAACTATGGCTACACCTTC.

The chain uses TRBV27 and TRBJ2-1, with TRBD2 matching over 12 bases. Germline CDR1 reads MNHEY; CDR2 reads SMNVEV (reference sequence). The junction had 8 bases not matched to a gene; V was cut back by 5 bases and J by 9 bases. The CDR3 extends over 15 amino acids. CDR3 DNA: TGTGCCAGCAGTACCCTAGCGGGAGGGCCGGGTGAGCAGTTCTTC. Translating gives CASSTLAGGPGEQFF.

The chain combines TRBV5-1 with TRBJ1-2; 8 nucleotides align to TRBD1. The CDR3 contains 14 residues. From germline, CDR1 is SGHRS and CDR2 YFSETQ. V lost 2 bases, J lost 6 bases, and 6 bases stayed unmatched. CDR3 in DNA: TGCGCCAGCAGCTTAGCGACAGGGGAGGATGGCTACACCTTC. It codes for CASSLATGEDGYTF.

This chain links TRBV10-3 with TRBJ1-1, with D tentatively TRBD1 (5 bases). The CDR3 contains 16 residues. The V end lost 6 bases, the J end lost 4 bases, and 21 bases lay between the germline ends. Germline assignment: CDR1 ENHRY and CDR2 SYGVKD. CDR3 coding DNA: TGTGCCATCAGGAAAGAGACAGTCTCCGGGGGCACTGAAGCTTTCTTT. Its translation: CAIRKETVSGGTEAFF.

The chain couples TRBV7-8 to TRBJ2-7; TRBD2 matches at 12 bases. The CDR3 has 15 amino acids. The J segment lost 3 bases and the V segment lost 2 bases, leaving 2 bases of the junction unmatched. Germline values: CDR1 SGHVS, CDR2 FQNEAQ. The CDR3 nucleotides read TGTGCCAGCAGCTTACTAGCGGGAGGGAACTACGAGCAGTACTTC. It codes for CASSLLAGGNYEQYF.

V is TRBV28 and J is TRBJ1-3; D remains ambiguous. Germline V CDR1 and CDR2: MDHEN, SYDVKM. This CDR3 has 15 residues. The V end was cut by 1 base, the J end by 4 bases, with 11 bases between. CDR3: CASSLSVSVGNTIYF. Written as DNA, the CDR3 is TGTGCCAGCAGTTTATCGGTATCGGTGGGAAACACCATATATTTT. Using reference TRBV28 and TRBJ1-3 for the parts outside the CDR3, the full variable domain is DVKVTQSSRYLVKRTGEKVFLECVQDMDHENMFWYRQDPGLGLRLIYFSYDVKMKEKGDIPEGYSVSREKKERFSLILESASTNQTSMYLCASSLSVSVGNTIYFGEGSWLTVV.

The rearrangement joins TRBV6-1 to TRBJ2-7; TRBD1 matches at 7 bases. The germline V gene has CDR1 MNHNS and CDR2 SASEGT. This CDR3 contains 15 residues. Trimming removed 2 bases from V and 2 bases from J; junction bases left unmatched: 6. The CDR3 protein is CASSERQGFTYEQYF. Here the CDR3 DNA reads TGTGCCAGCAGTGAACGACAGGGCTTTACCTACGAGCAGTACTTC.

The V call is TRBV28, the J call TRBJ2-7; no definite D call. The CDR3 sequence is 12 residues long. Germline loops: CDR1 MDHEN, CDR2 SYDVKM. V lost 6 bases and J 1 base, leaving 7 bases between the germline ends. The DNA for the CDR3 is TGTGCCAGCAGAACCACTTCCTACGAGCAGTACTTC. The encoded protein is CASRTTSYEQYF. The full variable domain, its missing parts supplied by reference TRBV28 and TRBJ2-7, is DVKVTQSSRYLVKRTGEKVFLECVQDMDHENMFWYRQDPGLGLRLIYFSYDVKMKEKGDIPEGYSVSREKKERFSLILESASTNQTSMYLCASRTTSYEQYFGPGTRLTVT.

This clone is a singleton in its sample. The rearrangement links TRBV11-2 to TRBJ1-5; no reliable D call. The CDR3 consists of 14 residues. Trimming took off 5 bases at V and 1 base at J, with 9 bases between the two ends. CDR1 and CDR2 (germline): SGHAT, FQNNGV. The CDR3 coding sequence is TGTGCCAGCAGCCCTGGAGGGAGCAATCAGCCCCAGCATTTT. This translates into CASSPGGSNQPQHF.

This chain uses TRBV5-1 with TRBJ2-6; 14 bases match TRBD2. The CDR3 is made up of 22 amino acids. Unmatched junction bases numbered 18, after V lost 4 bases and J lost 3 bases. Germline V gene data show CDR1 as SGHRS and CDR2 as YFSETQ. The CDR3 nucleotides read TGCGCCAGCAGCCCCAATTTAATGGCGACTAGCGGGGGGGCCGGTGGGGCCAACGTCCTGACTTTC. This codes for CASSPNLMATSGGAGGANVLTF.

The J gene is TRBJ1-2, the V gene TRBV5-1, with TRBD1 matching over 8 bases. In germline, CDR1 is SGHRS, CDR2 YFSETQ. Trimming took 0 bases from V and 5 from J; bases not matched to a gene: 6. The length of the CDR3 is 15 residues. This CDR3 is CASSLDGQGGYGYTF. The DNA of the CDR3 is TGCGCCAGCAGCTTGGACGGACAGGGAGGGTATGGCTACACCTTC.

The rearrangement joins TRBV29-1 to TRBJ2-3; 9 bases are a match to TRBD1. The CDR3 has 14 amino acids. Germline V gives CDR1 SQVTM, CDR2 ANQGSEA. V was pared by 3 bases and J by 6 bases, with 7 bases of the junction left unmatched. CDR3 region: CSVDGTGPPDTQYF. CDR3 sequence (DNA): TGCAGCGTTGACGGGACAGGGCCCCCGGATACGCAGTATTTT.

J is TRBJ1-3 and V is TRBV5-1; TRBD1 matches at 8 bases. Looked up from germline, CDR1 is SGHRS and CDR2 is YFSETQ. The CDR3 contains 17 residues. Trimming removed 4 bases from V and 0 bases from J; junction bases left unmatched: 9. CDR3 sequence reads: CASSELGQASSGNTIYF. CDR3 nucleotide sequence: TGCGCCAGCAGCGAACTGGGACAGGCTAGCTCTGGAAACACCATATATTTT.

The chain employs TRBV4-1 and TRBJ1-1; 9 bases agree with TRBD1. V trimming: 2 bases; J trimming: 4 bases; junction bases outside the gene matches: 8. The CDR3 covers 16 residues. The V gene's germline CDR1 is MGHRA and CDR2 YSYEKL. In nucleotides, the CDR3 is TGCGCCAGCAGCCAATTTAACCCGGGACAGGGCACTGAAGCTTTCTTT. Amino acids: CASSQFNPGQGTEAFF.

This sequence joins TRBV7-2 and TRBJ1-2; TRBD1 matches 7 bases. From germline, CDR1 is SGHTA and CDR2 FQGNSA. The CDR3 extends over 14 amino acids. With V trimmed by 5 bases and J by 4 bases, 7 bases remained unmatched. CDR3: CASSQDRSGYGYTF. CDR3 nucleotide sequence: TGTGCCAGCAGCCAGGACAGGAGTGGCTATGGCTACACCTTC.

This chain joins TRBV4-2 and TRBJ2-1, with 10 bases aligning to TRBD2. The junction had 12 bases not matched to a gene; V was cut back by 1 base and J by 6 bases. The CDR3 is 18 residues long. CDR1 and CDR2 (germline): LGHNA, YNFKEQ. For the CDR3, the DNA is TGTGCCAGCAGCCAAGTACGTACAACTAGCGGGGACCGCAATGAGCAGTTCTTC. Protein sequence: CASSQVRTTSGDRNEQFF.

Here the CDR3 DNA reads TGTGCCAGCAGCCGCGGGACGAACACTGAAGCTTTCTTT. This sequence encodes CASSRGTNTEAFF. The rearrangement links TRBV9 to TRBJ1-1, with a possible D match to TRBD1 (5 bases). V was trimmed by 4 bases and J by 1 base, leaving 8 bases between them. The CDR3 has 13 residues. Germline V gives CDR1 SGDLS, CDR2 YYNGEE. Full variable domain (outside the CDR3, taken from reference TRBV9 and TRBJ1-1): DSGVTQTPKHLITATGQRVTLRCSPRSGDLSVYWYQQSLDQGLQFLIQYYNGEERAKGNILERFSAQQFPDLHSELNLSSLELGDSALYFCASSRGTNTEAFFGQGTRLTVV.